Listed here are 9 T cell receptor beta chains from one sample, sequenced in a study of shared clonotypes between healthy human individuals. TCRdb's copy holds only in-frame clones and misses some; the assay was immunoSEQ multiplex PCR. The sample carries 800,000 to 1,200,000 clones, about 84% recorded once. Material for sequencing was memory CD4+ T cells from PBMCs. Subset in this sample: CD45RA-negative fraction. These receptors were taken from a man between 18 and 35 years old in good health. Some clones in this sample may be carry-over from other donors' samples.

This chain joins TRBV18 and TRBJ1-2; tentatively, D is TRBD1 (6 bases). CDR1 KGHSH and CDR2 LQKENI come from the germline V gene. This CDR3 contains 15 residues. Trimming cost V 2 bases and J 7 bases, with 17 bases left between them. This chain's CDR3 is CASSPNVRDNGGYTF. The CDR3 DNA follows: TGTGCCAGCTCACCAAATGTCAGGGACAACGGTGGCTACACCTTC.

The rearrangement links TRBV28 to TRBJ2-4, with no clear D. Trimming removed 2 bases at V and 10 bases at J, with 9 bases between. The CDR3 contains 12 residues. Germline V gene lookup returns CDR1 MDHEN and CDR2 SYDVKM. Here the CDR3 reads CASSLTQRIQYF. The DNA for the CDR3 is TGTGCCAGCAGTTTAACACAACGGATTCAGTACTTC.

This clone was found a few times. The rearrangement links TRBV19 to TRBJ2-7; tentatively, D is TRBD2 (6 bases). The germline V and J ends were trimmed by 0 bases and 7 bases, with 13 bases remaining between them. The CDR3 consists of 14 residues. Per germline, CDR1 LNHDA and CDR2 SQIVND (reference sequence). The CDR3 protein is CASSIDLAGREQYF. For the CDR3, the DNA is TGTGCCAGTAGTATAGATCTTGCGGGAAGGGAGCAGTACTTC.

This clone was observed a few times. The chain joins TRBV7-2 to TRBJ2-1; D may be TRBD2 (5 bases). Germline V gene lookup returns CDR1 SGHTA and CDR2 FQGNSA. V was pared by 5 bases and J by 7 bases, with 6 bases between. The CDR3 is made up of 11 amino acids. CDR3 sequence (DNA): TGTGCCAGCAGCAGACTAAATGAGCAGTTCTTC. This codes for CASSRLNEQFF.

This chain joins TRBV7-9 and TRBJ1-1; possible D gene TRBD1, 6 bases. This CDR3 is built from 14 residues. V lost 3 bases and J 11 bases, leaving 19 bases between the germline ends. Germline-derived CDR1 and CDR2 are SEHNR and FQNEAQ (reference sequence). The CDR3 is CASSFGTLRGKAFF. The CDR3 nucleotides read TGTGCCAGCAGCTTTGGAACATTAAGGGGGAAGGCTTTCTTT. Supplemented by reference TRBV7-9 and TRBJ1-1, the full variable domain reads DTGVSQNPRHKITKRGQNVTFRCDPISEHNRLYWYRQTLGQGPEFLTYFQNEAQLEKSRLLSDRFSAERPKGSFSTLEIQRTEQGDSAMYLCASSFGTLRGKAFFGQGTRLTVV.

The chain is built from TRBV5-1 and TRBJ2-1; TRBD2 aligns across 7 bases. This CDR3 is built from 15 residues. Losses at the gene ends were 4 bases for V and 3 bases for J; bases not matched to a gene: 7. Germline V gene data show CDR1 as SGHRS and CDR2 as YFSETQ. CDR3 sequence reads: CASSSSGMGYNEQFF. The CDR3 DNA sequence: TGCGCCAGCAGCAGCAGCGGGATGGGCTACAATGAGCAGTTCTTC.

This clone was counted only a few times. This chain joins TRBV20-1 and TRBJ1-2; D is unresolved. This CDR3 has 11 residues. The V gene lost 6 bases and the J gene lost 0 bases, with 5 bases spanning the gap. Germline assignment: CDR1 DFQATT and CDR2 SNEGSKA (reference sequence). DNA for the CDR3: TGCAGTGCCGAGTCTAACTATGGCTACACCTTC. Encoded protein: CSAESNYGYTF.

The rearrangement uses TRBV9 and TRBJ1-2; TRBD1 matches 7 bases. This CDR3 has 15 residues. The V and J ends lost 3 bases and 3 bases, in that order; junction bases with no gene match: 8. Germline V gives CDR1 SGDLS, CDR2 YYNGEE. The CDR3 loop is CASSASGTDHYGYTF. CDR3 DNA: TGTGCCAGCAGCGCTTCCGGGACAGACCACTATGGCTACACCTTC.

Here the CDR3 DNA reads TGCGCCAGCAGCCCAGCTCCGGGACTAGTCTCCTACGAGCAGTACTTC. Translated, it gives CASSPAPGLVSYEQYF. The V call is TRBV4-1, the J call TRBJ2-7; TRBD2 matches 8 bases. CDR1 and CDR2 (germline): MGHRA, YSYEKL. The V and J ends lost 4 bases and 0 bases, in that order; junction bases with no gene match: 8. This CDR3 is built from 16 residues.